A single sample is the source of the 23 T cell receptor beta chains below, sequenced in a study of identical twins. Using its own MiXCR run on the 5' RACE reads, TCRdb lists one record per CDR3 protein. The sample contains around 1.7 million distinct CDR3 sequences, 32% of which appear only once. The sequenced sample was cord blood. The origin of the receptors is a newborn girl in good health.

The genes are TRBV27 and TRBJ2-3; D gene uncertain. V was cut by 0 bases and J by 1 base, with 8 bases left in between. In germline, CDR1 is MNHEY, CDR2 SMNVEV (reference sequence). The CDR3 runs to 15 residues. CDR3 residues: CASSLSVLGTDTQYF. The CDR3 nucleotides read TGTGCCAGCAGTTTATCGGTGCTGGGCACAGATACGCAGTATTTT.

This clonotype has ten or more counts. The rearrangement links TRBV27 to TRBJ2-1, with a weak D call TRBD1 (5 bases). Germline CDR1 reads MNHEY; CDR2 reads SMNVEV (reference sequence). V was shortened by 2 bases and J by 4 bases, with 9 bases between the two germline ends. This CDR3 contains 14 residues. The CDR3 DNA sequence: TGTGCCAGCAGTTTACGGGCAGGGTACAATGAGCAGTTCTTC. As protein: CASSLRAGYNEQFF.

The CDR3 DNA sequence: TGTGCCAGCAGCCCTGCCTTGATTAATTACAATGAGCAGTTCTTC. Translating gives CASSPALINYNEQFF. The chain carries TRBV5-4 and TRBJ2-1, with D hard to call. Germline V gives CDR1 SGHNT, CDR2 YYREEE (reference sequence). The CDR3 runs 15 residues. The germline V and J ends were trimmed by 4 bases and 4 bases, with 15 bases remaining between them.

The gene calls are TRBV25-1 and TRBJ2-5; possible D gene TRBD2, 6 bases. This CDR3 spans 14 amino acids. Germline V lookup: CDR1 MGHDK, CDR2 SYGVNS. Trimming shortened V by 1 base and J by 5 bases, and 11 bases separated the two germline ends. The CDR3 DNA reads as TGTGCCAGCAGTGAATGGCAGGAGGGGGAGACCCAGTACTTC. Translated: CASSEWQEGETQYF.

The rearrangement links TRBV4-1 to TRBJ2-7; TRBD2 might be the D (5 bases). CDR3 length: 16 amino acids. Germline CDR1 MGHRA, CDR2 YSYEKL. Trimming removed 6 bases at V and 0 bases at J, with 18 bases between. CDR3 region: CASSPQGGRSSYEQYF. CDR3 in DNA: TGCGCCAGCAGTCCACAAGGAGGTAGAAGCTCCTACGAGCAGTACTTC.

The V gene is TRBV6-6, the J gene TRBJ2-4; D ambiguous. The DNA end favors TRBJ2-7, so the J call may be wrong. Germline V gene lookup returns CDR1 MNHNY and CDR2 SVGAGI (reference sequence). The CDR3 loop spans 14 amino acids. The CDR3 sequence is CASTNGHPSYEQYF. The CDR3 bases are TGTGCCAGCACCAACGGGCATCCCTCCTACGAGCAGTACTTC.

J is TRBJ2-2 and V is TRBV5-1, with TRBD2 identical over 8 bases. Germline CDR1 is SGHRS and CDR2 is YFSETQ. The CDR3 totals 15 residues. J lost 6 bases, V lost 4 bases, and 8 bases had no gene match. The DNA of the CDR3 is TGCGCCAGCAGCCCGTCCGGGACTAGTTCCGGGGAGCTGTTTTTT. This sequence encodes CASSPSGTSSGELFF.

The chain is built from TRBV25-1 and TRBJ2-3; D is tentatively TRBD1 or TRBD2 (7 bases each). The germline V and J ends were trimmed by 5 bases and 4 bases, with 19 bases remaining between them. CDR3 length: 16 amino acids. Germline CDR1 MGHDK, CDR2 SYGVNS. For the CDR3, the DNA is TGTGCCAGCAGTCCCCCACTAGGGAGGGGGCCAGATACGCAGTATTTT. It codes for CASSPPLGRGPDTQYF. The variable domain in full, with the rest retrieved from reference TRBV25-1 and TRBJ2-3, is EADIYQTPRYLVIGTGKKITLECSQTMGHDKMYWYQQDPGMELHLIHYSYGVNSTEKGDLSSESTVSRIRTEHFPLTLESARPSHTSQYLCASSPPLGRGPDTQYFGPGTRLTVL.

The chain combines TRBV6-1 with TRBJ1-2; D possibly corresponds to TRBD1 (6 bases). The germline V gene encodes CDR1 MNHNS and CDR2 SASEGT. V was clipped by 8 bases and J by 1 base, with 14 bases between them. The CDR3 consists of 14 residues. DNA for the CDR3: TGTGCCAGCCACAGGGAGTTTATTAACTATGGCTACACCTTC. Protein product: CASHREFINYGYTF.

This clonotype was counted a few times. V gene TRBV28 combines with J gene TRBJ2-1; 11 bases fit TRBD2. Germline CDR1 is MDHEN and CDR2 is SYDVKM. V shed 8 bases and J 0 bases; nucleotides not matched to a gene: 18. CDR3 size: 20 residues. CDR3 DNA sequence: TGTGCCAGCCGGCTTCGGCAGGGCAAAACTAGCGGGAGCTCCTACAATGAGCAGTTCTTC. Encoded protein: CASRLRQGKTSGSSYNEQFF.

The chain couples TRBV7-9 to TRBJ2-1; D may be TRBD1 (5 bases). CDR3 size: 15 residues. Germline CDR1 is SEHNR and CDR2 is FQNEAQ (reference sequence). V was pared by 4 bases and J by 10 bases, with 20 bases between. Here the CDR3 reads CASSSMTASSYEQFF. Written as DNA, the CDR3 is TGTGCCAGCAGCTCTATGACAGCCAGCTCCTACGAGCAGTTCTTC.

The chain couples TRBV29-1 to TRBJ1-1; no clear D gene. Trimming removed 6 bases at V and 0 bases at J, with 14 bases between. CDR1 SQVTM and CDR2 ANQGSEA come from the germline V gene. This CDR3 comprises 14 residues. CDR3 coding DNA: TGCAGCGTCCTCCCGGGCATCATGAACACTGAAGCTTTCTTT. Translating gives CSVLPGIMNTEAFF.

This clonotype has ten or more counts. The rearrangement links TRBV9 to TRBJ1-4; D is possibly TRBD1 (5 bases). Trimming removed 0 bases at V and 5 bases at J, with 8 bases between. The CDR3 has 14 amino acids. CDR1 is SGDLS, CDR2 YYNGEE, per germline. Written as DNA, the CDR3 is TGTGCCAGCAGCGTAGGGGGCCTCAATGAAAAACTGTTTTTT. Translation: CASSVGGLNEKLFF.

In its sample, this clonotype was seen a few times. The chain uses TRBV10-3 and TRBJ2-5, with TRBD1 matching 11 bases. The V gene end was trimmed by 0 bases and the J gene end by 4 bases; junction bases not matched to a gene: 1. Germline CDR1 is ENHRY and CDR2 is SYGVKD. There are 15 residues in the CDR3. The CDR3: CAISESDRGRETQYF. The CDR3 DNA sequence: TGTGCCATCAGTGAGTCGGACAGGGGGCGAGAGACCCAGTACTTC.

The V and J genes are TRBV11-1 and TRBJ2-5, with D possibly TRBD2 on 6 matching bases. CDR1 is SGHAT and CDR2 is FQDESV in the germline V gene (reference sequence). The CDR3 sequence is 15 residues long. Between the trimmed V and J ends, which lost 5 bases and 4 bases, there was a span of 17 bases. CDR3 protein: CASSPSWRVAETQYF. The CDR3 DNA reads as TGTGCCAGCAGCCCGAGCTGGAGGGTTGCAGAGACCCAGTACTTC.

This chain connects TRBV10-3 to TRBJ2-1; D gene ambiguous. Trimming shortened V by 3 bases and J by 6 bases, and 9 bases separated the two germline ends. Looked up from germline, CDR1 is ENHRY and CDR2 is SYGVKD. This CDR3 is 13 amino acids long. This CDR3 reads CAISDSWSNEQFF. Here the CDR3 DNA reads TGTGCCATCAGTGACTCTTGGTCCAATGAGCAGTTCTTC.

The chain carries TRBV2 and TRBJ1-5, with D perhaps TRBD1 (5 bases). Germline-derived CDR1 and CDR2 are SNHLY and FYNNEI. The length of the CDR3 is 15 residues. Trimming left V 4 bases short and J 4 bases short, with 14 bases between. CDR3 loop: CASSVRDPRNQPQHF. CDR3 sequence (DNA): TGTGCCAGCAGTGTCAGGGACCCGCGAAATCAGCCCCAGCATTTT.

The chain couples TRBV4-2 to TRBJ2-5, with 9 nucleotides matching TRBD2. This CDR3 spans 15 amino acids. The V gene end was trimmed by 1 base and the J gene end by 13 bases; junction bases not matched to a gene: 13. Germline V gene lookup returns CDR1 LGHNA and CDR2 YNFKEQ. The CDR3 loop reads CASSQASGTEYERYF. CDR3 DNA: TGTGCCAGCAGCCAAGCTAGCGGGACGGAGTACGAGCGGTACTTC.

The chain employs TRBV2 and TRBJ1-3; 7 bases map to TRBD1. Germline values: CDR1 SNHLY, CDR2 FYNNEI. The CDR3 extends over 13 amino acids. J lost 4 bases, V lost 7 bases, and 4 bases had no gene match. The CDR3 spells CASITDRGNTIYF. The DNA for the CDR3 is TGTGCCAGCATTACGGACAGGGGAAACACCATATATTTT.

This clonotype occurred a few times. The rearrangement joins TRBV12-3 or TRBV12-4 to TRBJ1-6, with D perhaps matching TRBD1 (5 bases). The V end was cut by 5 bases, the J end by 7 bases, with 12 bases between. This CDR3 is 14 amino acids long. The CDR3 DNA sequence: TGTGCCAGCAGTCTCCGACAGCGAAATTCACCCCTCCACTTT. It codes for CASSLRQRNSPLHF.

This chain uses TRBV6-5 with TRBJ1-1; D call uncertain. This CDR3 spans 16 amino acids. Germline V gene lookup returns CDR1 MNHEY and CDR2 SVGAGI. Trimming removed 2 bases at V and 1 base at J, with 14 bases between. The CDR3 DNA is TGTGCCAGCAGTTACCCGAATTCGGGCGGGAACACTGAAGCTTTCTTT. It specifies CASSYPNSGGNTEAFF.

The V and J genes are TRBV9 and TRBJ2-1; TRBD2 matches at 8 bases. Near its end, the DNA agrees better with TRBJ2-7, so the J call may be wrong. CDR1 and CDR2 from the germline V gene are SGDLS and YYNGEE. This CDR3 contains 17 residues. CDR3 DNA sequence: TGTGCCAGCAGCGTAGACTCCCGGGGGGGCTCGTACAATGAGCAGTACTTC. It specifies CASSVDSRGGSYNEQYF.

The chain is built from TRBV20-1 and TRBJ1-5; weak D call: TRBD1 (6 bases). Per germline, CDR1 DFQATT and CDR2 SNEGSKA (reference sequence). V was trimmed by 2 bases and J by 6 bases, leaving 11 bases between them. The length of the CDR3 is 13 residues. The CDR3 region is CSARPGAAQPQHF. The CDR3 bases are TGCAGTGCTAGACCAGGGGCGGCTCAGCCCCAGCATTTT.